The 17 T cell receptor beta chains in this list originate from one sample, sequenced in a study of cytomegalovirus exposure and HLA in healthy donors. PCR employed 60 Vbeta and 13 Jbeta primers. Assay: immunoSEQ multiplex PCR; the TCRdb copy retains only in-frame clones and omits some. Among 110,000 or so clones, around 82% were seen once, and the ten largest hold 5.4%. Input material: PBMCs. All receptors come from a woman aged 25 to 39 in good health and CMV-seropositive.

The DNA of the CDR3 is TGTGCCAGCCTCAGGGACTATAACACAGATACGCAGTATTTT. Translated: CASLRDYNTDTQYF. This rearrangement joins TRBV2 to TRBJ2-3; 7 bases line up with TRBD2. Germline V gene data show CDR1 as SNHLY and CDR2 as FYNNEI. The CDR3 is 14 residues long. Losses at the gene ends were 8 bases for V and 2 bases for J; bases not matched to a gene: 7.

The V gene is TRBV9, the J gene TRBJ2-7; 8 bases are a match to TRBD2. The CDR3 has 15 residues. Unmatched junction bases numbered 7, after V lost 0 bases and J lost 5 bases. Germline CDR1 and CDR2: SGDLS and YYNGEE. CDR3 protein: CASSVAGTRYDEQYF. CDR3 coding DNA: TGTGCCAGCAGCGTAGCAGGGACTAGATACGACGAGCAGTACTTC.

The count of this clone is one. The CDR3 DNA sequence: TGTGCCAGCAGCTTGGAGAGATCGGCTAGCACAGATACGCAGTATTTT. Amino acids: CASSLERSASTDTQYF. The chain has TRBV11-2 and TRBJ2-3; D remains unclear. V was pared by 3 bases and J by 0 bases, with 13 bases between. Germline CDR1 reads SGHAT; CDR2 reads FQNNGV. CDR3 length: 16 residues. Based on the CDR3 plus reference TRBV11-2 and TRBJ2-3, the full variable domain is EAGVAQSPRYKIIEKRQSVAFWCNPISGHATLYWYQQILGQGPKLLIQFQNNGVVDDSQLPKDRFSAERLKGVDSTLKIQPAKLEDSAVYLCASSLERSASTDTQYFGPGTRLTVL.

The chain links TRBV9 to TRBJ2-7; D is ambiguous. Per germline, CDR1 SGDLS and CDR2 YYNGEE. This CDR3 is 13 amino acids long. V was cut by 4 bases and J by 4 bases, with 12 bases left in between. This CDR3 is CASSPNGVYEQYF. The CDR3 nucleotides are TGTGCCAGCAGCCCCAACGGAGTATACGAGCAGTACTTC.

The V and J genes are TRBV7-6 and TRBJ2-7, with a tentative D call TRBD2 (6 bases). V was cut by 5 bases and J by 0 bases, with 17 bases left in between. This CDR3 contains 16 residues. Per germline, CDR1 SGHVS and CDR2 FNYEAQ. The CDR3 reads CASSRSLPGSSYEQYF. As DNA, the CDR3 is TGTGCCAGCAGCCGTTCCCTACCCGGGAGCTCCTACGAGCAGTACTTC.

The V and J genes are TRBV19 and TRBJ2-2; no clear D gene. The CDR3 runs to 16 residues. V dropped 7 bases and J dropped 1 base, with 16 bases sitting between them. Germline values: CDR1 LNHDA, CDR2 SQIVND (reference sequence). The CDR3 DNA follows: TGTGCCAGTACCCTAGATTGGGTCCTGAACACCGGGGAGCTGTTTTTT. Protein product: CASTLDWVLNTGELFF.

The chain links TRBV6-1 to TRBJ1-5; 10 nucleotides line up with TRBD1. Germline V CDR1 and CDR2: MNHNS, SASEGT. This CDR3 region has 15 residues. Trimming at V came to 0 bases and at J to 7 bases, leaving 3 bases not matched to a gene. CDR3 bases: TGTGCCAGCAGTGAAGCGGGGGGACAGGGGCAGCCCCAGCATTTT. Translation gives CASSEAGGQGQPQHF.

On this clone: This sample also contains other DNA sequences that code for the same CDR3. V gene TRBV4-1 combines with J gene TRBJ2-1; TRBD2 aligns across 8 bases. Germline V CDR1 and CDR2: MGHRA, YSYEKL. The CDR3 totals 16 residues. Losses at the gene ends were 4 bases for V and 8 bases for J; bases not matched to a gene: 13. The CDR3 nucleotides are TGCGCCAGCAGCCCCATTGCAAGCGGGAGCTGGGATGAGCAGTTCTTC. Protein product: CASSPIASGSWDEQFF.

The chain couples TRBV2 to TRBJ2-7; D possibly corresponds to TRBD1 (6 bases). Germline assignment: CDR1 SNHLY and CDR2 FYNNEI. V lost 4 bases and J 3 bases, leaving 10 bases between the germline ends. The CDR3 loop spans 13 amino acids. CDR3 in DNA: TGTGCCAGCAGTGGGGGGCAGGGCTACGAGCAGTACTTC. It encodes CASSGGQGYEQYF.

This chain uses TRBV6-1 with TRBJ1-1; maybe TRBD1 (6 bases). Deletions cut 3 bases from V and 1 base from J, with 9 bases between. From germline, CDR1 is MNHNS and CDR2 SASEGT. The CDR3 extends over 14 amino acids. CDR3 nucleotide sequence: TGTGCCAGCAGTGATACAGGGAAGAACACTGAAGCTTTCTTT. This sequence encodes CASSDTGKNTEAFF.

The DNA for the CDR3 is TGTGCCAGCAGTTTCGGGGGGCACACTGAAGCTTTCTTT. This encodes CASSFGGHTEAFF. The rearrangement uses TRBV27 and TRBJ1-1; a possible D gene is TRBD1 (6 bases). Trimming stripped 3 bases from V and 3 bases from J, with 8 bases between. CDR1 and CDR2 from the germline V gene are MNHEY and SMNVEV (reference sequence). There are 13 residues in the CDR3.

The rearrangement uses TRBV6-1 and TRBJ1-1; D not resolved. The V end lost 1 base, the J end lost 7 bases, and 13 bases lay between the germline ends. This CDR3 comprises 14 residues. Germline-derived CDR1 and CDR2 are MNHNS and SASEGT. The CDR3 spells CASSEGWTKSEAFF. CDR3 in DNA: TGTGCCAGCAGTGAAGGATGGACTAAAAGTGAAGCTTTCTTT.

The chain carries TRBV28 and TRBJ2-5, with D perhaps matching TRBD2 (6 bases). V was pared by 8 bases and J by 3 bases, with 13 bases between. The CDR3 extends over 13 amino acids. CDR1 is MDHEN and CDR2 is SYDVKM in the germline V gene. CDR3 loop: CASLSGTEETQYF. Written as DNA, the CDR3 is TGTGCCAGCTTATCCGGGACTGAAGAGACCCAGTACTTC.

V usage is TRBV19 and J usage is TRBJ1-5; D perhaps matches TRBD1 (5 bases). CDR3 size: 16 residues. Germline CDR1 and CDR2: LNHDA and SQIVND (reference sequence). The V gene lost 2 bases and the J gene lost 4 bases, with 15 bases spanning the gap. The CDR3: CASSISLQDLNQPQHF. CDR3 sequence (DNA): TGTGCCAGTAGTATATCGTTACAGGACCTTAATCAGCCCCAGCATTTT. Drawing the rest from reference TRBV19 and TRBJ1-5, the complete variable domain is DGGITQSPKYLFRKEGQNVTLSCEQNLNHDAMYWYRQDPGQGLRLIYYSQIVNDFQKGDIAEGYSVSREKKESFPLTVTSAQKNPTAFYLCASSISLQDLNQPQHFGDGTRLSIL.

A remark on this clone: At one end the junction does not follow the germline gene, possibly because of a read error. The chain has TRBV7-9 and TRBJ1-1; maybe TRBD1 (5 bases). This CDR3 has 12 residues. Germline V gives CDR1 SEHNR, CDR2 FQNEAQ (reference sequence). DNA of the CDR3: TGTTCCAGCAGCGGAAGGACAAGTGAAGCTTTCTTT. It specifies CSSSGRTSEAFF.

The chain joins TRBV11-3 to TRBJ1-1; D is uncertain. CDR1 SGHNT and CDR2 YENEEA come from the germline V gene. V gave up 5 bases and J gave up 1 base, with 8 bases separating them. The CDR3 loop spans 13 amino acids. For the CDR3, the DNA is TGTGCCAGCAGCCCCCACTCGAACACTGAAGCTTTCTTT. Translation gives CASSPHSNTEAFF.

The chain combines TRBV15 with TRBJ1-1; 10 nucleotides line up with TRBD1. V gave up 3 bases and J gave up 4 bases; unmatched junction bases: 8. Germline V gene sequence: CDR1 LNHNV, CDR2 YYDKDF (reference sequence). The CDR3 has 16 amino acids. The chain's CDR3 is CATSRGTGAPPTEAFF. The CDR3 DNA is TGTGCCACCAGCAGGGGGACAGGGGCCCCCCCCACTGAAGCTTTCTTT.